Below are 10 T cell receptor beta chains sequenced from a single sample in a study of T cell responses to AZD1222 COVID-19 vaccine. TCRdb keeps only in-frame clones here, not all; method: immunoSEQ multiplex PCR. The data contain 200,000 to 300,000 clones, approximately 95% of them singletons. Here the sequenced sample was peripheral blood, taken on day 0 of AZD1222 vaccination. These receptor sequences come from an adult in good health.

This rearrangement joins TRBV28 to TRBJ1-4, with D hard to call. CDR3 size: 18 residues. The V end lost 4 bases, the J end lost 0 bases, and 18 bases lay between the germline ends. Germline loops: CDR1 MDHEN, CDR2 SYDVKM. CDR3 in DNA: TGTGCCAGCAGTTCAAGCCCGCCAGCACTTGCAACTAATGAAAAACTGTTTTTT. Translating it yields CASSSSPPALATNEKLFF.

This chain connects TRBV7-2 to TRBJ2-7; TRBD2 agrees at 8 bases. CDR1 and CDR2 (germline): SGHTA, FQGNSA. Trimming cost V 5 bases and J 0 bases; bases outside gene matches: 6. The CDR3 extends over 15 amino acids. The CDR3 region has the DNA TGTGCCAGCAGCCCCAGAGCGGGGGACTCCTACGAGCAGTACTTC. It is translated as CASSPRAGDSYEQYF.

V gene TRBV2 combines with J gene TRBJ1-4; D is possibly TRBD1 (5 bases). The germline V gene encodes CDR1 SNHLY and CDR2 FYNNEI. Trimming took off 2 bases at V and 8 bases at J, with 15 bases between the two ends. This CDR3 spans 15 amino acids. Here the CDR3 reads CASSENRDGKEKLFF. CDR3 DNA: TGTGCCAGCAGTGAAAACCGGGACGGCAAAGAAAAACTGTTTTTT.

V usage is TRBV11-2 and J usage is TRBJ1-1, with D tentatively TRBD1 (6 bases). The CDR3 has 13 residues. Germline V gene lookup returns CDR1 SGHAT and CDR2 FQNNGV. V shed 0 bases and J shed 10 bases, with 12 bases lying between them. DNA for the CDR3: TGTGCCAGCAGCTTAGATCAACCAGGGGTAGCTTTCTTT. Translating gives CASSLDQPGVAFF.

The CDR3 spells CASSLGTVDGYTF. As DNA, the CDR3 is TGTGCCAGCAGCTTAGGAACGGTTGATGGCTACACCTTC. This rearrangement joins TRBV7-2 to TRBJ1-2, with D unresolved. Trimming cost V 1 base and J 6 bases, with 9 bases left between them. The CDR3 has 13 residues. Germline V CDR1 and CDR2: SGHTA, FQGNSA.

The chain carries TRBV29-1 and TRBJ1-5; D ambiguous. CDR3 length: 14 amino acids. V gave up 4 bases and J gave up 0 bases, with 10 bases separating them. The germline V gene has CDR1 SQVTM and CDR2 ANQGSEA. CDR3 in amino acids: CSVGWLDSNQPQHF. The DNA for the CDR3 is TGCAGCGTTGGTTGGTTGGATAGCAATCAGCCCCAGCATTTT.

The chain has TRBV4-2 and TRBJ2-1; 7 bases fit TRBD2. V gave up 2 bases and J gave up 8 bases; unmatched junction bases: 12. The CDR3 is made up of 16 amino acids. Per the germline V gene, CDR1 is LGHNA and CDR2 is YNFKEQ. The CDR3 DNA sequence: TGTGCCAGCAGCCAATCTCCAGCGGGGCCACCGGATGAGCAGTTCTTC. It encodes CASSQSPAGPPDEQFF.

V and J are TRBV6-5 and TRBJ2-1; possible D gene TRBD1, 6 bases. The length of the CDR3 is 14 residues. CDR1 is MNHEY and CDR2 is SVGAGI in the germline V gene. V lost 8 bases, J lost 6 bases, and 17 bases lay in between. This CDR3 is CASRQQGRGNEQFF. In DNA, the CDR3 is TGTGCCAGCCGTCAACAGGGTCGGGGCAATGAGCAGTTCTTC.

The CDR3 DNA reads as TGTGCCAGCAGCGAGAGGGGTGGGCAGGCGAACTCTGGAAACACCATATATTTT. It encodes CASSERGGQANSGNTIYF. The rearrangement links TRBV9 to TRBJ1-3; TRBD1 is a possible D gene (5 bases). This CDR3 spans 18 amino acids. Germline V gene sequence: CDR1 SGDLS, CDR2 YYNGEE. V gave up 3 bases and J gave up 0 bases, with 19 bases separating them.

The CDR3 reads CASSHLGQISYEQYF. CDR3 nucleotide sequence: TGCGCCAGCAGCCACCTAGGACAGATCTCCTACGAGCAGTACTTC. V gene TRBV5-1 combines with J gene TRBJ2-7, with D tentatively TRBD1 (6 bases). The CDR3 spans 15 residues. With 4 bases removed from V and 0 bases from J, the gap between germline ends came to 14 bases. Germline V lookup: CDR1 SGHRS, CDR2 YFSETQ.